The source of this TCR beta chain is a study of spatial heterogeneity in lung cancer. Time point noted: sample taken at primary tumor resection. Sequencing covered unsorted whole RNA taken from tumor, nontumor lung or frozen PBMC. This clonotype has just a few counts. Antigen: not known. CDR3 length equals 12 residues. V dropped 9 bases and J dropped 4 bases, with 12 bases sitting between them. Study-wide results and caveats: How many expanded intratumoral alpha and beta TCRs were present tracked the tumor mutation count, which was a count of nonsynonymous mutations.

Each CDR3 protein gets one entry after TCRdb re-called the 5' RACE reads with MiXCR. The sample shows over 15,000 distinct CDR3 sequences, 5.5% to 8.5% of them seen only once. This receptor was identified in a female donor with early-stage non-small cell lung cancer. The chain combines TRBV12-3 or TRBV12-4 with TRBJ1-2; D remains ambiguous. The sequenced sample was lung tumor tissue, obtained at surgery. For the CDR3, the DNA is TGTGCCAGTACTAAGGCCAGCTATGGCTACACCTTC. This encodes CASTKASYGYTF.